These 17 T cell receptor beta chains came from one sample sequenced in a study of CD8 T cells in Susac syndrome (dated by TCRdb to about 2019). Library prep was done by the immunoSEQ multiplex PCR assay. RNA was extracted using the RNeasy kit, and about 0.5 to 1 ug of the RNA was reverse transcribed with random hexamers. Using fastp at Q25 and MiXCR, TCRdb reprocessed the public reads and kept productive beta chains. Each CDR3 protein gets just one entry, which takes the most common genes and DNA from the rows behind it. A total of about 180,000 distinct CDR3 sequences appear in this sample, 85% to 95% of them only once. The ten largest clones capture around 0.15% of the sample. Specimen: CD8+ T cells from PBMCs. These receptors all stem from a human donor with multiple sclerosis.

V and J are TRBV27 and TRBJ2-2, with a tentative D call TRBD2 (6 bases). Germline CDR1 reads MNHEY; CDR2 reads SMNVEV (reference sequence). Trimming took off 4 bases at V and 9 bases at J, with 12 bases between the two ends. The CDR3 spans 13 residues. Written as DNA, the CDR3 is TGTGCCAGCAGTTGGGGACTTACCCGGGAGCTGTTTTTT. Protein: CASSWGLTRELFF.

The V call is TRBV29-1, the J call TRBJ2-7; no clear D gene. Germline-derived CDR1 and CDR2 are SQVTM and ANQGSEA. The CDR3 runs to 14 residues. V lost 6 bases to trimming and J lost 2 bases, with 17 bases between them. CDR3 amino acids: CSVPSSDGAYEQYF. As DNA, the CDR3 is TGCAGCGTGCCCTCTTCTGACGGTGCCTACGAGCAGTACTTC.

Concerning this clonotype itself: The junction departs from the called germline gene at one end, perhaps through a read error. V and J are TRBV9 and TRBJ2-5, with 8 bases identical to TRBD2. Looked up from germline, CDR1 is SGDLS and CDR2 is YYNGEE. The CDR3 consists of 14 residues. The CDR3 spells CASSVAGFSETQYF. CDR3 DNA: TGTGCCAGCAGTGTAGCGGGATTTTCAGAGACCCAGTACTTC.

This chain joins TRBV20-1 and TRBJ1-2, with D hard to call. Looked up from germline, CDR1 is DFQATT and CDR2 is SNEGSKA (reference sequence). Trimming pared 1 base from V and 4 bases from J, leaving 10 bases between. The CDR3 has 13 amino acids. The CDR3 loop is CSARGASSYGYTF. The CDR3 bases are TGCAGTGCTAGAGGTGCGAGTAGCTATGGCTACACCTTC.

This rearrangement joins TRBV27 to TRBJ2-7; 8 nucleotides align to TRBD1. After removal of 2 bases from V and 2 bases from J, the junction contained 5 bases not matched to a gene. The CDR3 is made up of 15 amino acids. CDR1 is MNHEY and CDR2 is SMNVEV in the germline V gene (reference sequence). CDR3 protein: CASSLDPTGAYEQYF. In nucleotides, the CDR3 is TGTGCCAGCAGTTTAGATCCGACAGGGGCCTACGAGCAGTACTTC.

The chain is built from TRBV20-1 and TRBJ2-3; no clear D. The germline V gene has CDR1 DFQATT and CDR2 SNEGSKA (reference sequence). This CDR3 is 8 amino acids long. CDR3 sequence: CAGYTQYF. The CDR3 nucleotides read TGCGCTGGTTATACGCAGTATTTT.

There are a few counts of this clonotype. The V gene is TRBV27, the J gene TRBJ1-5; 9 nucleotides agree with TRBD1. Per germline, CDR1 MNHEY and CDR2 SMNVEV (reference sequence). The CDR3 has 14 residues. V dropped 3 bases and J dropped 7; count of bases not matched to a gene: 4. In nucleotides, the CDR3 is TGTGCCAGCAGTTTTGGGACAGGGATACAGCCCCAGCATTTT. This encodes CASSFGTGIQPQHF.

The chain is built from TRBV19 and TRBJ2-4; TRBD1 agrees at 8 bases. Germline CDR1 and CDR2: LNHDA and SQIVND (reference sequence). V lost 5 bases to trimming and J lost 9 bases; unmatched junction nucleotides: 12. This CDR3 spans 15 amino acids. CDR3 nucleotides: TGTGCCAGTAGTGTCCCCGGGACAGGTATGGGCATTCAGTACTTC. The encoded protein is CASSVPGTGMGIQYF.

The chain joins TRBV2 to TRBJ2-1, with 8 nucleotides matching TRBD2. The CDR3 runs 14 residues. The V segment lost 4 bases and the J segment 4 bases; nucleotides outside the gene matches: 3. CDR1 and CDR2 from the germline V gene are SNHLY and FYNNEI. Here the CDR3 reads CASSVTSAYNEQFF. CDR3 DNA sequence: TGTGCCAGCAGTGTGACTAGCGCTTACAATGAGCAGTTCTTC.

V is TRBV20-1 and J is TRBJ2-1; 10 bases are a match to TRBD1. V was pared by 3 bases and J by 2 bases, with 16 bases of the junction left unmatched. This CDR3 comprises 19 residues. Germline lookup yields CDR1 DFQATT and CDR2 SNEGSKA (reference sequence). CDR3 sequence reads: CSARQAGQGTPGAYNEQFF. The CDR3 coding sequence is TGCAGTGCTAGGCAGGCGGGACAGGGGACTCCAGGGGCCTACAATGAGCAGTTCTTC.

The gene calls are TRBV2 and TRBJ2-1, with TRBD1 identical over 7 bases. Germline-derived CDR1 and CDR2 are SNHLY and FYNNEI. The CDR3 has 11 amino acids. The CDR3 loop is CATDRAVEQFF. CDR3 nucleotides: TGTGCTACCGACAGGGCCGTTGAGCAGTTCTTC.

The V call is TRBV20-1, the J call TRBJ1-1, with 10 nucleotides matching TRBD1. This CDR3 is built from 14 residues. CDR1 is DFQATT and CDR2 is SNEGSKA in the germline V gene (reference sequence). V was pared by 4 bases and J by 11 bases, with 13 bases of the junction left unmatched. The CDR3 here is CSAKAGTGAPGAFF. In DNA, the CDR3 is TGCAGTGCTAAAGCCGGGACAGGGGCTCCTGGTGCTTTCTTT.

The chain has TRBV5-1 and TRBJ2-3, with 7 bases aligning to TRBD1. The CDR3 has 16 residues. Germline V gene data show CDR1 as SGHRS and CDR2 as YFSETQ. The V and J ends lost 1 base and 1 base, in that order; junction bases with no gene match: 6. The CDR3 loop reads CASSLWGTDRTDTQYF. CDR3 in DNA: TGCGCCAGCAGCTTGTGGGGGACAGACCGCACAGATACGCAGTATTTT.

J is TRBJ2-7 and V is TRBV29-1; D gene ambiguous. Germline V gene data show CDR1 as SQVTM and CDR2 as ANQGSEA. The CDR3 has 12 amino acids. V lost 4 bases to trimming and J lost 4 bases, with 11 bases between them. The CDR3 here is CSVAIGVYEQYF. The CDR3, as DNA: TGCAGCGTTGCGATAGGCGTTTACGAGCAGTACTTC.

The J gene is TRBJ2-1, the V gene TRBV4-1; 7 nucleotides line up with TRBD1. There are 15 residues in the CDR3. Unmatched junction bases numbered 9, after V lost 8 bases and J lost 2 bases. Germline assignment: CDR1 MGHRA and CDR2 YSYEKL. CDR3 DNA: TGCGCCAGCGCAGCCAAGAGGGGGCCCTACAATGAGCAGTTCTTC. Residues: CASAAKRGPYNEQFF.

The rearrangement joins TRBV12-3 or TRBV12-4 to TRBJ2-7; a weak D match, TRBD1 (6 bases). The CDR3 contains 14 residues. V lost 5 bases to trimming and J lost 3 bases, with 14 bases between them. The CDR3, as DNA: TGTGCCAGCAGTCCCCCGGACAGAATCTACGAGCAGTACTTC. Its protein product is CASSPPDRIYEQYF.

The chain combines TRBV20-1 with TRBJ2-1, with 12 bases that match TRBD2. Per the germline V gene, CDR1 is DFQATT and CDR2 is SNEGSKA (reference sequence). J gave up 7 bases and V 0 bases, and 13 bases lay outside the gene matches. The CDR3 is made up of 18 amino acids. The CDR3 DNA reads as TGCAGTGCTAGAGATGGGGAGTCGACTAGCGGGAGTAATAATGAGCAGTTCTTC. Translated: CSARDGESTSGSNNEQFF.